Sequencing of this T cell receptor (beta chain) was carried out in a study of T-cell memory formation after mild COVID-19. The wider study: The two donors had largely donor-specific TCR clusters.

The CDR3 contains 16 residues. Germline V gene sequence: CDR1 MNHEY, CDR2 SVGEGT. The ends lost 5 bases at V and 1 base at J; junction bases unmatched: 11. This clonotype was detected only a few times. The antigen is undetermined. Each CDR3 protein gets one entry after TCRdb re-called the 5' RACE reads with MiXCR. The profile shows more than 350,000 distinct CDR3 sequences, approximately 21% of them singletons. Findings of the study overall: Contracting CD8+ clones were enriched in EMRA, CD4+ mainly in CM and EM. Certain responding clones were present in pre-infection memory, suggesting participation of cross-reactive memory.

The material sequenced was PBMCs or a T cell subset sorted from them (not recorded which). The chain joins TRBV6-2 or TRBV6-3 to TRBJ2-7, with 7 bases identical to TRBD1. The clonotype comes from an adult woman who had mild COVID-19 (a few samples of this study predate the infection). Cell type and time point are not known. DNA for the CDR3: TGTGCCAGCAGTCGGGAAAGACAGGGTTGGTCCTACGAGCAGTACTTC. Translated: CASSRERQGWSYEQYF.